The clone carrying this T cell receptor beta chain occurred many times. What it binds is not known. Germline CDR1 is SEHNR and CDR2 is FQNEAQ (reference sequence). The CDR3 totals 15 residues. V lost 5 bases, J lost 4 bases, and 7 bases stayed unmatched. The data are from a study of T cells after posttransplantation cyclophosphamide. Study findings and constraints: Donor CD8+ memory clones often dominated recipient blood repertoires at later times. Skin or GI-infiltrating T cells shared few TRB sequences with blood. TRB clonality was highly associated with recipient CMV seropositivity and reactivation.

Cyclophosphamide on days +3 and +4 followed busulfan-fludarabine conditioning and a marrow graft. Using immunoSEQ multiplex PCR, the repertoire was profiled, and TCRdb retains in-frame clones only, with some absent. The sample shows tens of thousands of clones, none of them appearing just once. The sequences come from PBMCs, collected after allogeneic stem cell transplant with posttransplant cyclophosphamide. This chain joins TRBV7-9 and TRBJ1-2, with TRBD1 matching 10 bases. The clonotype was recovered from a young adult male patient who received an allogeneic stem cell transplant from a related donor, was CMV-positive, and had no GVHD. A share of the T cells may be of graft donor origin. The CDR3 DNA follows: TGTGCCAGCAGCCCTTCGACAGGGGGCTTCTATGGCTACACCTTC. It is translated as CASSPSTGGFYGYTF.